This T cell receptor (beta chain) was documented in a study of CD8+ T cells in alopecia areata. Study at large: Patients in the treated group were given tofacitinib by mouth, 5 to 10 mg twice a day.

This CDR3 contains 15 residues. Germline CDR1 is SNHLY and CDR2 is FYNNEI. The V and J ends lost 4 bases and 4 bases, in that order; junction bases with no gene match: 9. Treatment here: oral pan-JAK inhibitor, 5-10 mg twice daily. Collected material from alopecia areata patients comprised lesional scalp punch biopsies and peripheral blood. Sequencing relied on a cDNA template that was reverse transcribed from extracted RNA. Sequencing used immunoSEQ multiplex PCR; TCRdb keeps in-frame clones, though not all of them. The sample holds 6,500 to 8,000 clones; 64% are singletons and the top ten take around 13%. Of note for this clone: Its antigen is not known.

Points from the study as a whole: For baseline CD8+ expansion, any link to response stays uncertain with one nonresponder. It was lesional scalp, especially alopecia totalis/universalis, that showed higher clonality than normal scalp. Tofacitinib significantly reduced both scalp clonality and expanded CD8+ clones among the top 100.

This sequence was found in a human donor with alopecia areata. The material sequenced was skin, taken at week 4, from a patient treated with tofacitinib. The chain recombines TRBV2 with TRBJ1-1; 7 bases align to TRBD1. CDR3 protein: CASSADETGFTEAFF. The CDR3, as DNA: TGTGCCAGCAGTGCCGATGAGACAGGGTTCACTGAAGCTTTCTTT.